This TCR beta chain was observed in a study of CDR3 diversity in severe acne. This clonotype appeared once. The length of the CDR3 is 14 residues. V was trimmed by 11 bases and J by 6 bases, leaving 18 bases between them. CDR1 is KGHDR, CDR2 SFDVKD, per germline. MiXCR was run by TCRdb on the PCR reads, yielding one entry per CDR3 protein. The table records tens of thousands of distinct CDR3 sequences, under 65% of them present only once. Sequencing was performed on blood. V gene TRBV24-1 combines with J gene TRBJ2-2, with D perhaps TRBD1 (6 bases). The sequence derives from a male donor in good health, without acne. DNA for the CDR3: TGTGCCAGCAGCCACAGGGTACGTTCCGGGGAGCTGTTTTTT. This translates into CASSHRVRSGELFF.